The present entry profiles one T cell receptor beta chain with its context. The antigen is undetermined. With 60 Vbeta and 13 Jbeta primers, the PCR was carried out. The data were produced by immunoSEQ multiplex PCR, yet TCRdb's version contains in-frame clones alone and is incomplete. The sample lists roughly 62,000 clones; less than 85% were seen once. The data originate from a study of cytomegalovirus exposure and HLA in healthy donors. Trimming removed 5 bases at V and 7 bases at J, with 18 bases between. CDR3 length equals 15 residues. Germline V gene sequence: CDR1 MDHEN, CDR2 SYDVKM. Whole-study findings and limits: The authors later found most CMV-associated TCR beta chains appeared HLA-restricted.

Sequenced input: PBMCs. The chain joins TRBV28 to TRBJ2-1; D uncertain. The receptor comes from a woman aged 30 to 39 in good health and CMV-seronegative. This chain's CDR3 is CASSPAFEGGNEQFF. Written as DNA, the CDR3 is TGTGCCAGCAGTCCCGCTTTTGAAGGCGGAAATGAGCAGTTCTTC. Filled out from reference TRBV28 and TRBJ2-1, the complete variable domain reads DVKVTQSSRYLVKRTGEKVFLECVQDMDHENMFWYRQDPGLGLRLIYFSYDVKMKEKGDIPEGYSVSREKKERFSLILESASTNQTSMYLCASSPAFEGGNEQFFGPGTRLTVL.